These T cell receptor beta chains were read from a single sample in a study of OX40 agonist ivuxolimab in advanced cancers. The assay was immunoSEQ multiplex PCR, and TCRdb's table has in-frame clones only and misses some. The sample contains 100,000 to 110,000 clones, around 91% of which appear only once. This sample comprised CD4+ or CD8+ T cells sorted from blood, obtained in a trial of the OX40 agonist ivuxolimab. Source of these receptors: an adult with an advanced solid tumor such as melanoma, head and neck, liver or kidney cancer. CDR3s include the opening cysteine and the closing phenylalanine or tryptophan. A D gene is named only where the DNA matches it firmly. Where a row states a size, it is once, few, many or the class of an expanded clone; other rows omit it.

TRBJ1-2 NA NA TRBV7-9 CASSRDSGNYGYTF TGTGCCAGCAGCAGAGATTCAGGGAACTATGGCTACACCTTC
TRBJ2-3 TRBD2 NA TRBV2 CASSDMLAGGTDTQYF TGTGCCAGCAGTGATATGCTAGCGGGAGGCACAGATACGCAGTATTTT
TRBJ1-2 NA NA TRBV6-1 CASRNAGSGYTF TGTGCCAGCAGAAATGCAGGGTCAGGCTACACCTTC
TRBJ2-2 TRBD1 NA TRBV2 CASSEPVRKTGARGGELFF TGTGCCAGCAGTGAACCCGTTCGTAAGACAGGGGCCAGGGGCGGGGAGCTGTTTTTT
TRBJ2-5 TRBD2 once TRBV11-2 CASSLGRRTSQETQYF TGTGCCAGCAGCTTAGGTCGAAGGACTAGCCAAGAGACCCAGTACTTC
TRBJ2-7 TRBD2 NA TRBV28 CASSQPTGLAASYEQYF TGTGCCAGCAGCCAGCCGACCGGACTAGCGGCCTCCTACGAGCAGTACTTC
TRBJ2-7 NA NA TRBV5-6 CASSSPGAAREQYF TGTGCCAGCAGCTCCCCCGGAGCGGCTCGGGAGCAGTACTTC
TRBJ1-5 TRBD1 few TRBV6-4 CASSPEQGKGQPQHF TGTGCCAGCAGCCCGGAACAGGGGAAAGGGCAGCCCCAGCATTTT
TRBJ1-2 NA NA TRBV9 CASSAINYGYTF TGTGCCAGCAGCGCCATAAACTATGGCTACACCTTC
TRBJ2-5 NA NA TRBV6-1 CASREDRRRETQYF TGTGCCAGCAGGGAGGACAGAAGGCGTGAGACCCAGTACTTC
TRBJ2-1 TRBD2 NA TRBV7-6 CASSLGLAGGRGEQFF TGTGCCAGCAGCTTAGGCCTAGCGGGGGGCCGTGGAGAGCAGTTCTTC
TRBJ2-5 NA NA TRBV5-4 CASSLVIAGQETQYF TGTGCCAGCAGCTTGGTAATAGCGGGACAGGAGACCCAGTACTTC
TRBJ2-1 NA NA TRBV11-2 CASSAGQSSYNEQFF TGTGCCAGCAGCGCTGGTCAGAGCTCCTACAATGAGCAGTTCTTC
TRBJ1-1 TRBD1 NA TRBV30 CAWLSSRPTGRTEAFF TGTGCCTGGCTCTCATCTAGACCGACAGGGCGGACTGAAGCTTTCTTT
TRBJ1-2 NA NA TRBV11-2 CASSLGLRINYGYTF TGTGCCAGCAGCTTAGGTCTCAGAATTAACTATGGCTACACCTTC
TRBJ2-2 TRBD1 once TRBV5-1 CASSQRTGSTGELFF TGCGCCAGCAGCCAAAGGACAGGGTCCACCGGGGAGCTGTTTTTT
TRBJ1-5 TRBD1 NA TRBV28 CASTSGTGGVGSNQPQHF TGTGCCAGCACCTCCGGGACAGGGGGAGTGGGGAGCAATCAGCCCCAGCATTTT
TRBJ2-3 TRBD2 NA TRBV5-1 CASSRTSGNTDTQYF TGCGCCAGCAGCCGGACTAGCGGCAACACAGATACGCAGTATTTT
TRBJ2-6 NA NA TRBV10-3 CAISVASSGANVLTF TGTGCCATCAGTGTAGCGAGCTCTGGGGCCAACGTCCTGACTTTC
TRBJ2-1 TRBD2 NA TRBV9 CASSVSGLAGYNEQFF TGTGCCAGCAGCGTATCGGGACTAGCGGGGTACAATGAGCAGTTCTTC
TRBJ2-7 TRBD1 once TRBV28 CASSPRTGDEQYF TGTGCCAGCAGTCCGCGGACAGGGGACGAGCAGTACTTC
TRBJ2-2 NA NA TRBV9 CASSPQGSYTGELFF TGTGCCAGCAGTCCTCAGGGGAGCTACACCGGGGAGCTGTTTTTT
TRBJ2-7 NA NA TRBV25-1 CASTNVGEQYF TGTGCCAGCACCAACGTGGGTGAGCAGTACTTC
TRBJ1-2 NA once TRBV30 CAWSHQQGRYTF TGTGCCTGGAGTCACCAACAGGGTCGCTACACCTTC
TRBJ2-2 NA NA TRBV14 CASSHANRFANTGELFF TGTGCCAGCAGCCATGCGAACAGGTTCGCGAACACCGGGGAGCTGTTTTTT
TRBJ2-3 NA NA TRBV6-4 CASSLDFTDTQYF TGTGCCAGCAGTTTGGACTTCACAGATACGCAGTATTTT
TRBJ2-7 TRBD2 NA TRBV19 CASTPQGTSGRTTPLIYEQYF TGTGCCAGTACTCCTCAAGGGACTAGCGGGAGGACGACCCCATTAATCTACGAGCAGTACTTC
TRBJ2-7 NA NA TRBV21-1 CASSKDGQGLEQYF TGTGCCAGCAGCAAAGACGGACAGGGCCTCGAGCAGTACTTC
TRBJ2-1 NA NA TRBV6-1 CASSESGVRQFF TGTGCCAGCAGTGAATCCGGGGTTAGGCAGTTCTTC
TRBJ2-2 NA NA TRBV30 CAWRGRGSRNTGELFF TGTGCCTGGAGGGGCAGGGGATCGAGGAACACCGGGGAGCTGTTTTTT
TRBJ2-7 NA NA TRBV4-1 CASSGDSYEQYF TGCGCCAGCAGCGGTGACTCCTACGAGCAGTACTTC
TRBJ2-2 TRBD1 NA TRBV18 CASSPGQGFTGELFF TGTGCCAGCTCACCGGGACAGGGCTTCACCGGGGAGCTGTTTTTT
TRBJ2-3 TRBD1 NA TRBV10-3 CAIRGTGSPTDTQYF TGTGCCATCAGGGGGACAGGGAGTCCAACAGATACGCAGTATTTT
TRBJ2-1 TRBD2 NA TRBV5-1 CASSLQRGGRTEQFF TGCGCCAGCAGCTTGCAGCGGGGGGGTCGGACTGAGCAGTTCTTC
TRBJ2-2 NA once TRBV6-5 CASSYIIDTGELFF TGTGCCAGCAGTTATATTATAGACACCGGGGAGCTGTTTTTT
TRBJ2-1 NA NA TRBV14 CASSQGFTRTNEQFF TGTGCCAGCAGCCAAGGGTTTACTAGGACCAATGAGCAGTTCTTC
TRBJ1-1 NA once TRBV29-1 CSVVSRNTEAFF TGCAGCGTCGTGAGTCGGAACACTGAAGCTTTCTTT
TRBJ2-3 TRBD2 NA TRBV9 CASSARALAGGTDTQYF TGTGCCAGCAGCGCTAGAGCTTTAGCGGGGGGAACAGATACGCAGTATTTT
TRBJ2-7 NA NA TRBV9 CASSVPSDMSEQYF TGTGCCAGCAGCGTACCCTCGGACATGTCCGAGCAGTACTTC
TRBJ2-2 NA NA TRBV7-3 CASTPGFTGELFF TGTGCCAGCACCCCCGGGTTCACCGGGGAGCTGTTTTTT